Included here is one T cell receptor (beta chain) sequence, with context. Its antigen is as yet unknown. This entry comes from a study of beta chain features in type 1 diabetes. Study-level points and caveats: When VDJ junctions were examined, type 1 diabetes patients showed fewer insertions and more deletions. Overrepresentation of cells with high TCR expression could result from cDNA sequencing.

Expressed TCRB transcripts got sequenced, as all isolated RNA was reverse transcribed. Profiling relied on immunoSEQ multiplex PCR, and the TCRdb table lists in-frame clones only, not all of them. The profile shows some 180,000 clones, 10% to 15% of them singletons. The CDR3 runs to 12 residues. Trimming cost V 9 bases and J 2 bases, with 7 bases left between them. The germline V gene has CDR1 LGHNT and CDR2 FRNRAP. The receptor was derived from a woman aged 18 to 35 in good health. V and J are TRBV12-5 and TRBJ2-2; D perhaps matches TRBD2 (5 bases). The sequenced sample was central memory CD4+ T cells from blood. The CDR3 sequence: CASGKNTGELFF. Here the CDR3 DNA reads TGTGCTAGCGGGAAAAACACCGGGGAGCTGTTTTTT. Supplemented by reference TRBV12-5 and TRBJ2-2, the full variable domain reads DARVTQTPRHKVTEMGQEVTMRCQPILGHNTVFWYRQTMMQGLELLAYFRNRAPLDDSGMPKDRFSAEMPDATLATLKIQPSEPRDSAVYFCASGKNTGELFFGEGSRLTVL.